This TCR beta chain comes out of a study of cytomegalovirus exposure and HLA in healthy donors. Broader study findings: Common viral pathogens were later found to be apparently linked to several of the most significant clusters. A link between a missense DCLRE1C variant and TCR beta V- and J-gene trimming emerged from a later analysis. Many donors shared some public TCRs, even though most TCR sequences were rare.

PCR primers comprised 60 Vbeta and 13 Jbeta primers. Here immunoSEQ multiplex PCR was the method, and the copy in TCRdb shows in-frame clones only, minus some. Listed are 70,000 or so clones; 2.5% to 3% falls within the top ten. The CDR3 length is 13 residues. Germline-derived CDR1 and CDR2 are GTSNPN and SVGIG (reference sequence). The ends were cut back, 3 bases at V and 7 bases at J, with 10 bases in the middle. As concerns this clone: Its cognate antigen is unknown. This sample includes further DNA sequences coding for the same CDR3.

The receptor's source is a man aged 40-50 years in good health and CMV-seronegative. The material sequenced was PBMCs. This chain connects TRBV30 to TRBJ1-6, with a possible D match to TRBD1 (6 bases). CDR3 amino acids: CAWSRQGNSPLHF. The CDR3 DNA reads TGTGCCTGGAGCAGGCAGGGGAATTCACCCCTCCACTTT. The whole variable domain, remainder taken from reference TRBV30 and TRBJ1-6, is SQTIHQWPATLVQPVGSPLSLECTVEGTSNPNLYWYRQAAGRGLQLLFYSVGIGQISSEVPQNLSASRPQDRQFILSSKKLLLSDSGFYLCAWSRQGNSPLHFGNGTRLTVT.